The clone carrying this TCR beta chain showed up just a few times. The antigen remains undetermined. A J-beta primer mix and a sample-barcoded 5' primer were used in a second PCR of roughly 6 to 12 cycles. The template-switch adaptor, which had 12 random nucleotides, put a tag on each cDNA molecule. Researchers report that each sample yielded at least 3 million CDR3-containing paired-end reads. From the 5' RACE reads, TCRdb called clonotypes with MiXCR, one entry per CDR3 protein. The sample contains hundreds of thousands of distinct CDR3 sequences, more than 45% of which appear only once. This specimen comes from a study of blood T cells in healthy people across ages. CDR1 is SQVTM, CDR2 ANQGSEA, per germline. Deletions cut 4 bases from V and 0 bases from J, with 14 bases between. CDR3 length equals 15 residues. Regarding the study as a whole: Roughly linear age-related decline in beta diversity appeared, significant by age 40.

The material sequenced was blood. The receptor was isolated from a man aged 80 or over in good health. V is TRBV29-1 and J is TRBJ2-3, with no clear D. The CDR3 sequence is CSVAPRAGSTDTQYF. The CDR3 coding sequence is TGCAGCGTTGCTCCCCGGGCAGGAAGCACAGATACGCAGTATTTT.